A single sample gave rise to the 9 T cell receptor beta chains below, sequenced in a study of T cells in Graves' hyperthyroidism and ophthalmopathy. Regions amplified from RNA transcripts were the TCR beta CDR3 regions. The HTBI primer set served for first-round RT-PCR of the TCR CDR3. TCRdb re-derived calls from the multiplex PCR reads in MiXCR, one entry per CDR3 protein. The table has roughly 380,000 distinct CDR3 sequences, 19% seen once; the top ten hold 3.7%. Sequenced: blood. These receptor sequences come from a woman between 18 and 29 years old with Graves' hyperthyroidism.

This clonotype was picked up many times. The chain combines TRBV5-1 with TRBJ2-2, with TRBD1 matching over 7 bases. The CDR3 consists of 15 residues. V gave up 4 bases and J gave up 6 bases; unmatched junction bases: 9. From germline, CDR1 is SGHRS and CDR2 YFSETQ. The DNA of the CDR3 is TGCGCCAGCAGCGCGTGGACAGGAGGATCCGGGGAGCTGTTTTTT. Protein: CASSAWTGGSGELFF.

The table lists this clonotype with many counts. The chain carries TRBV12-3 or TRBV12-4 and TRBJ1-1; 7 nucleotides agree with TRBD1. V lost 8 bases, J lost 1 base, and 7 bases stayed unmatched. The CDR3 consists of 14 residues. The CDR3 loop reads CASGRHRGNTEAFF. The CDR3 nucleotides are TGTGCCAGCGGTCGCCACAGGGGGAACACTGAAGCTTTCTTT.

The table lists this clonotype with many counts. V is TRBV11-2 and J is TRBJ1-3; D is unclear. The CDR3 covers 15 residues. The germline V and J ends were trimmed by 0 bases and 1 base, with 7 bases remaining between them. CDR1 and CDR2 from the germline V gene are SGHAT and FQNNGV. This CDR3 reads CASSLDGRSGNTIYF. Written as DNA, the CDR3 is TGTGCCAGCAGCTTAGATGGCAGATCTGGAAACACCATATATTTT.

This clonotype was observed many times. This chain connects TRBV4-1 to TRBJ1-5, with 9 positions matching TRBD1. The CDR3 contains 15 residues. With 3 bases clipped from V and 2 bases from J, the junction kept 2 bases outside the gene matches. The germline gives CDR1 MGHRA, CDR2 YSYEKL. The chain's CDR3 is CASSQRTGGNQPQHF. Written as DNA, the CDR3 is TGCGCCAGCAGCCAGAGGACAGGGGGCAATCAGCCCCAGCATTTT.

This clonotype showed up many times. This rearrangement joins TRBV19 to TRBJ1-2; D perhaps matches TRBD1 (5 bases). This CDR3 is built from 16 residues. V lost 5 bases to trimming and J lost 3 bases, with 19 bases between them. CDR1 is LNHDA, CDR2 SQIVND, per germline (reference sequence). Written as DNA, the CDR3 is TGTGCCAGTAGTGCCAGCAGGGCGGCACCTCACTATGGCTACACCTTC. Translating it yields CASSASRAAPHYGYTF. The full variable domain, with the rest looked up from reference TRBV19 and TRBJ1-2, is DGGITQSPKYLFRKEGQNVTLSCEQNLNHDAMYWYRQDPGQGLRLIYYSQIVNDFQKGDIAEGYSVSREKKESFPLTVTSAQKNPTAFYLCASSASRAAPHYGYTFGSGTRLTVV.

This clonotype has at least ten counts. The gene calls are TRBV6-2 or TRBV6-3 and TRBJ2-7, with 7 bases fitting TRBD2. The CDR3 totals 15 residues. V dropped 6 bases and J dropped 0; count of bases not matched to a gene: 8. Germline V gene lookup returns CDR1 MNHEY and CDR2 SVGEGT. CDR3 bases: TGTGCCAGCAGGTCGGTAGCGGGCCGCTCCTACGAGCAGTACTTC. It specifies CASRSVAGRSYEQYF.

The V and J genes are TRBV5-1 and TRBJ2-5; 10 positions match TRBD2. Germline V gene sequence: CDR1 SGHRS, CDR2 YFSETQ. The V and J ends lost 4 bases and 1 base, in that order; junction bases with no gene match: 16. This CDR3 contains 19 residues. In DNA form, the CDR3 reads TGCGCCAGCAGCCGACTGACTAATCTAGCGGGGGTAACCCAAGAGACCCAGTACTTC. Translating gives CASSRLTNLAGVTQETQYF.

The table lists this clonotype with many counts. CDR3 in amino acids: CASSHRRNTIYF. The CDR3 DNA is TGTGCCAGCAGCCACCGACGAAACACCATATATTTT. The chain recombines TRBV13 with TRBJ1-3; D is unresolved. V was pared by 5 bases and J by 5 bases, with 7 bases between. The length of the CDR3 is 12 residues. CDR1 is PRHDT, CDR2 FYEKMQ, per germline (reference sequence).

There are many counts of this clonotype. The chain carries TRBV28 and TRBJ1-1; TRBD1 matches 7 bases. The V gene end was trimmed by 8 bases and the J gene end by 0 bases; junction bases not matched to a gene: 6. Germline-derived CDR1 and CDR2 are MDHEN and SYDVKM. The CDR3 has 14 amino acids. This CDR3 reads CASDLGTVNTEAFF. The DNA of the CDR3 is TGTGCCAGCGACTTGGGGACAGTGAACACTGAAGCTTTCTTT.